Presented here are 13 T cell receptor beta chains from one specimen sequenced in a study of control samples from healthy donors and cancer patients. The table came from immunoSEQ multiplex PCR; TCRdb's copy has only in-frame clones and leaves some out. The sample holds 130,000 or so clones, 90% to 95% seen once. The sequenced sample consisted of blood. These receptors all come from a man aged 35 to 55 in good health.

This clone was counted only a few times. The J gene is TRBJ2-1, the V gene TRBV6-4; 9 bases are shared with TRBD2. The V gene's germline CDR1 is MRHNA and CDR2 SNTAGT. V trimming: 0 bases; J trimming: 3 bases; junction bases outside the gene matches: 0. The CDR3 totals 15 residues. The CDR3 region is CASSDSRGGYNEQFF. The CDR3 DNA follows: TGTGCCAGCAGTGACTCGCGGGGGGGCTACAATGAGCAGTTCTTC.

The chain links TRBV27 to TRBJ2-3, with 9 bases that match TRBD1. The CDR3 consists of 14 residues. V lost 8 bases and J lost 2; bases outside the gene matches: 5. CDR1 and CDR2 (germline): MNHEY, SMNVEV (reference sequence). CDR3 region: CASGRDRATDTQYF. CDR3 bases: TGTGCCAGCGGCCGGGACAGGGCCACAGATACGCAGTATTTT.

The chain uses TRBV24-1 and TRBJ1-1; 7 bases line up with TRBD1. V shed 4 bases and J 3 bases; nucleotides not matched to a gene: 7. The germline gives CDR1 KGHDR, CDR2 SFDVKD. The CDR3 runs to 15 residues. The CDR3 DNA sequence: TGTGCCACCAGTGACCCACAGGGGAAGGACACTGAAGCTTTCTTT. Protein: CATSDPQGKDTEAFF.

CDR3 DNA: TGCGCCAGCAGCTTGGGCCGGGACGGGGATTCACCCCTCCACTTT. This translates into CASSLGRDGDSPLHF. The J gene is TRBJ1-6, the V gene TRBV5-1, with D possibly matching TRBD1 (5 bases). CDR3 size: 15 residues. From germline, CDR1 is SGHRS and CDR2 YFSETQ. V dropped 0 bases and J dropped 8 bases, with 12 bases sitting between them.

V usage is TRBV7-2 and J usage is TRBJ1-1; tentative D call: TRBD1 (5 bases). The germline gives CDR1 SGHTA, CDR2 FQGNSA. Trimming cost V 4 bases and J 4 bases, with 10 bases left between them. CDR3 length: 13 residues. CDR3 loop: CASSSPGGTEAFF. CDR3 DNA sequence: TGTGCCAGCAGCTCACCGGGGGGCACTGAAGCTTTCTTT.

The genes are TRBV24-1 and TRBJ2-1; 12 bases map to TRBD2. This CDR3 contains 13 residues. Germline CDR1 KGHDR, CDR2 SFDVKD. The V segment lost 9 bases and the J segment 9 bases; nucleotides outside the gene matches: 5. CDR3 bases: TGTGCCACCGGGCCTAGCGGGAGGGGTGAGCAGTTCTTC. Its translation: CATGPSGRGEQFF.

There are a few counts of this clone. DNA for the CDR3: TGTGCCACCCGGAGGGACCCGGGAATCAACACTGAAGCTTTCTTT. It specifies CATRRDPGINTEAFF. V gene TRBV6-5 combines with J gene TRBJ1-1; TRBD1 is a possible D gene (5 bases). This CDR3 is built from 15 residues. The germline gives CDR1 MNHEY, CDR2 SVGAGI. The V gene lost 10 bases and the J gene lost 2 bases, with 20 bases spanning the gap.

About this clone: Within the sample, other DNA sequences also encode this same CDR3. The V call is TRBV5-1, the J call TRBJ1-2, with no clear D. Trimming took 1 base from V and 3 from J, leaving 10 bases between them. Germline V gene sequence: CDR1 SGHRS, CDR2 YFSETQ. The CDR3 sequence is 14 residues long. This CDR3 is CASSLLVSDYGYTF. The CDR3, as DNA: TGCGCCAGCAGCTTGCTGGTGTCGGACTATGGCTACACCTTC. Full variable domain (outside the CDR3, taken from reference TRBV5-1 and TRBJ1-2): KAGVTQTPRYLIKTRGQQVTLSCSPISGHRSVSWYQQTPGQGLQFLFEYFSETQRNKGNFPGRFSGRQFSNSRSEMNVSTLELGDSALYLCASSLLVSDYGYTFGSGTRLTVV.

The CDR3 loop reads CASSLNPLRFSSSYNEQFF. The CDR3 bases are TGTGCCAGCAGCTTAAACCCGCTTAGATTTTCGAGCTCCTACAATGAGCAGTTCTTC. The rearrangement links TRBV7-9 to TRBJ2-1; D unresolved. The CDR3 runs to 19 residues. The V gene lost 2 bases and the J gene lost 0 bases, with 20 bases spanning the gap. The germline V gene has CDR1 SEHNR and CDR2 FQNEAQ (reference sequence).

V usage is TRBV30 and J usage is TRBJ1-1; the match to TRBD1 covers 8 bases. From germline, CDR1 is GTSNPN and CDR2 SVGIG (reference sequence). The CDR3 loop spans 13 amino acids. V dropped 0 bases and J dropped 5; count of bases not matched to a gene: 2. CDR3 DNA: TGTGCCTGGAGTGTTTACAGGGGGACTGAAGCTTTCTTT. This codes for CAWSVYRGTEAFF.

The chain combines TRBV11-2 with TRBJ2-4, with D possibly being TRBD1 or TRBD2 (5 bases each). The length of the CDR3 is 11 residues. The germline CDR1 and CDR2 sequences are SGHAT and FQNNGV. V was shortened by 4 bases and J by 10 bases, with 8 bases between the two germline ends. CDR3 sequence (DNA): TGTGCCAGCAGCTCCTGGGGGATTCAGTACTTC. Translated, it gives CASSSWGIQYF.

The chain couples TRBV9 to TRBJ2-4, with 12 nucleotides matching TRBD1. The V segment lost 4 bases and the J segment 2 bases; nucleotides outside the gene matches: 13. CDR1 SGDLS and CDR2 YYNGEE come from the germline V gene. The CDR3 consists of 19 residues. The CDR3 DNA follows: TGTGCCAGCAGCCCCAGTCCCGGGACAGGGGGCGAGCCCAAAAACATTCAGTACTTC. It is translated as CASSPSPGTGGEPKNIQYF. Drawing the rest from reference TRBV9 and TRBJ2-4, the complete variable domain is DSGVTQTPKHLITATGQRVTLRCSPRSGDLSVYWYQQSLDQGLQFLIQYYNGEERAKGNILERFSAQQFPDLHSELNLSSLELGDSALYFCASSPSPGTGGEPKNIQYFGAGTRLSVL.

V gene TRBV6-2 or TRBV6-3 combines with J gene TRBJ1-6; D gene ambiguous. Per the germline V gene, CDR1 is MNHEY and CDR2 is SVGEGT. The CDR3 is made up of 14 amino acids. The V end was cut by 0 bases, the J end by 7 bases, with 7 bases between. The chain's CDR3 is CASSYSIGNSPLHF. The CDR3 DNA reads as TGTGCCAGCAGTTACTCGATTGGCAATTCACCCCTCCACTTT.